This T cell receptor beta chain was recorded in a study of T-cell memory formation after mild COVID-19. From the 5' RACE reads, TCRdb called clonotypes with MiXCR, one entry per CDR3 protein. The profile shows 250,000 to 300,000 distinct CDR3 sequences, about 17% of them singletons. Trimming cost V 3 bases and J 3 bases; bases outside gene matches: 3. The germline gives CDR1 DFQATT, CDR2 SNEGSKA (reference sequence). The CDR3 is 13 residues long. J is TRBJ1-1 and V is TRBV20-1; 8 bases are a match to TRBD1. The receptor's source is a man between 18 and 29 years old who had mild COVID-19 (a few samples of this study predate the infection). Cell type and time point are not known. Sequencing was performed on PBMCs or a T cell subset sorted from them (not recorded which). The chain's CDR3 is CSARDRVYTEAFF. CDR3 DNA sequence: TGCAGTGCTAGGGACAGGGTATACACTGAAGCTTTCTTT.